A single sample is the source of the 3 T cell receptor beta chains below, sequenced in a study of regulatory T cells in long-lasting Graves disease. Investigators prepared the TCR beta libraries by applying iRepertoire HTBI primers and Arm-PCR of CDR3 regions. TCRdb reprocessed the multiplex PCR reads via MiXCR and lists one record per CDR3 protein. Of 500,000 to 700,000 distinct CDR3 sequences in the sample, approximately 15% were seen once. Noted time point: newly diagnosed GD, antithyroid drugs for less than 3 months. The TCR library used RNA extracted from PBMCs. These data were likewise used in another study, on T cells in Graves' hyperthyroidism and ophthalmopathy.

The material was peripheral blood mononuclear cells (PBMCs), obtained at new diagnosis, from a patient treated with antithyroid drugs. The receptors come from a woman between 25 and 40 years old with Graves disease.

This CDR3 reads CASSRGQAGNTIYF. CDR3 DNA: TGTGCCAGCAGCCGTGGACAGGCTGGAAACACCATATATTTT. The chain has TRBV6-2 or TRBV6-3 and TRBJ1-3; 7 bases are a match to TRBD1. Germline-derived CDR1 and CDR2 are MNHEY and SVGEGT. This CDR3 is built from 14 residues. J was trimmed by 2 bases and V by 6 bases; bases with no gene match: 4.

This clonotype was found a few times. The genes are TRBV20-1 and TRBJ1-3, with TRBD1 as a possible D gene (5 bases). V dropped 3 bases and J dropped 0 bases, with 9 bases sitting between them. The CDR3 is 14 amino acids. The germline CDR1 and CDR2 sequences are DFQATT and SNEGSKA (reference sequence). CDR3 amino acids: CSASLGVSGNTIYF. The CDR3 region has the DNA TGCAGTGCTAGTCTGGGGGTCTCTGGAAACACCATATATTTT.

This clonotype was recorded many times. An end of the junction does not agree with germline; a read error may underlie this. V is TRBV2 and J is TRBJ1-5; no firm D call. CDR1 and CDR2 (germline): SNHLY, FYNNEI. There are 12 residues in the CDR3. CDR3 sequence reads: CASSEVSQTQHF. The CDR3 DNA is TGTGCCAGCAGTGAAGTAAGTCAGACCCAGCATTTT.